This T cell receptor beta chain emerged from a study of T cells in localized non-small cell lung cancer. Points from the study as a whole: Increased T cell density in blood showed an association with longer overall survival.

TCRdb's copy holds only in-frame clones and misses some; the assay was immunoSEQ multiplex PCR. The sample records fewer than 1,500 clones, about 27% being singletons. About this clone: Its antigen remains unknown.

There are 14 residues in the CDR3. V was pared by 5 bases and J by 2 bases, with 10 bases between. Germline V gene sequence: CDR1 MNHGY, CDR2 SAAAGT. The sequence came from a man aged 35-75 years with stage II squamous cell lung carcinoma. The chain joins TRBV6-8 to TRBJ2-1; a possible D gene is TRBD1 (6 bases). The input for sequencing was normal lung tissue next to the tumor, taken before any cancer treatment. The CDR3 bases are TGTGCCAGCAGTGCCAGGGGAGCCTACAATGAGCAGTTCTTC. It encodes CASSARGAYNEQFF.